The clone carrying this T cell receptor (beta chain) was seen at least ten times. Its antigen is unknown. TCRdb itself ran the 5' RACE reads through MiXCR, one entry per CDR3 protein. Seen here are 250,000 to 300,000 distinct CDR3 sequences, 20% observed once, and the top ten hold around 8%. These data come from a study of CD8 T cells in ankylosing spondylitis. Overall study findings and caveats: Disease-linked clones reportedly showed significant enrichment in matched ankylosing spondylitis synovial fluid. Some of the motif variants had earlier been found in reactive arthritis patients' fluid and blood. A motif of fewer than ten highly homologous TCR beta variants was seen as apparently characteristic of ankylosing spondylitis blood. Disease-linked clones bore a CD8+ phenotype, appearing relatively rarely in peripheral blood.

The CDR3 has 14 residues. Germline V gene sequence: CDR1 DFQATT, CDR2 SNEGSKA (reference sequence). The ends lost 6 bases at V and 9 bases at J; junction bases unmatched: 13. This clonotype was obtained from a male donor with ankylosing spondylitis or in good health (not recorded which). The sequenced sample consisted of blood, either unsorted or a sorted T cell fraction (not recorded which). The rearrangement links TRBV20-1 to TRBJ2-4; 8 nucleotides match TRBD2. This CDR3 reads CSAPGGTRGPIQYF. The CDR3 DNA follows: TGCAGTGCCCCGGGGGGGACCCGAGGTCCCATTCAGTACTTC.